This TCR beta chain derives from a study of shared clonotypes between healthy human individuals. The repertoire was sequenced with immunoSEQ multiplex PCR; TCRdb's copy has only in-frame clones and lacks some. In the table there are about 2,100,000 clones, about 93% of which are singletons. CD8 cells regarded as naive lacked CD45RO, were positively chosen for CCR7, and omitted terminally differentiated effector memory CD45RA+ cells. The CDR3 consists of 16 residues. With 0 bases removed from V and 6 bases from J, the gap between germline ends came to 16 bases. Germline-derived CDR1 and CDR2 are SGHDT and YYEEEE.

The sequence was obtained from a man aged 18 to 30 in good health. Some clones in this sample may be carry-over from other donors' samples. The chain employs TRBV5-6 and TRBJ2-1; a weak D match, TRBD1 (6 bases). Source material: naive CD8+ T cells from PBMCs. The CDR3 nucleotides are TGTGCCAGCAGCTTGGGAAACAGGGTCGTCGGCAATGAGCAGTTCTTC. As protein: CASSLGNRVVGNEQFF. The full variable domain, in which reference TRBV5-6 and TRBJ2-1 provide the parts outside the CDR3, is DAGVTQSPTHLIKTRGQQVTLRCSPKSGHDTVSWYQQALGQGPQFIFQYYEEEERQRGNFPDRFSGHQFPNYSSELNVNALLLGDSALYLCASSLGNRVVGNEQFFGPGTRLTVL.